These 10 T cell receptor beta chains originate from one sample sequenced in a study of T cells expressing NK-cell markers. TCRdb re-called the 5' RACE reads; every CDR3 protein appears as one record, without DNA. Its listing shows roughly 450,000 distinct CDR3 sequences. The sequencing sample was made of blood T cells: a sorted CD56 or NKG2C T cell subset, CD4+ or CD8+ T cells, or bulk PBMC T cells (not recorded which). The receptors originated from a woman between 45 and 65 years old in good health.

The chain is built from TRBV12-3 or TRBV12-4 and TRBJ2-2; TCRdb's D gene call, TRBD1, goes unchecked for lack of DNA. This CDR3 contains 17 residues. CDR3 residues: CASSGGRGQADTGELFF.

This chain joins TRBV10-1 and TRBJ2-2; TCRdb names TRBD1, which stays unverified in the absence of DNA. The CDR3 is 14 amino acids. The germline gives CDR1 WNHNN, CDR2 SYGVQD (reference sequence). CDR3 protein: CASSDLRGAGELFF.

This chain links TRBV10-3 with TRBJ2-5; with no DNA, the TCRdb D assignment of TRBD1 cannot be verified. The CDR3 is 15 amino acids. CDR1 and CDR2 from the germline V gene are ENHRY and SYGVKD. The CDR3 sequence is CAISTSGTGQETQYF.

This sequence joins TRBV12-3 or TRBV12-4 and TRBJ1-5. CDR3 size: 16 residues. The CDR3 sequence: CASSLDWQASNQPQHF.

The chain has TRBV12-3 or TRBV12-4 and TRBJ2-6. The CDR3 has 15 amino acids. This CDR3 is CASSPPSSGANVLTF.

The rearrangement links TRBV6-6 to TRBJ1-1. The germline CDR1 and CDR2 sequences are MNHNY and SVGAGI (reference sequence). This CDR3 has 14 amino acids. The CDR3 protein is CASRPSAGPTEAFF.

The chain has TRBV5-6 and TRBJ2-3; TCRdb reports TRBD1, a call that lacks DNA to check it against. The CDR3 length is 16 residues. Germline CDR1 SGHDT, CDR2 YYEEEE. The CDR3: CASSLPLDRGRMAQYF.

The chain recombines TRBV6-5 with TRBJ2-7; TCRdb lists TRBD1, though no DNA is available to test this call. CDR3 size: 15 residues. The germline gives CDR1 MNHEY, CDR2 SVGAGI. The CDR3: CASKGASGSSYEQYF.

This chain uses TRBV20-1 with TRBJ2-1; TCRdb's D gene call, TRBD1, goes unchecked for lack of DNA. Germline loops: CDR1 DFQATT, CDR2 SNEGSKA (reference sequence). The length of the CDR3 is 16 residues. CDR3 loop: CSARGGQGSSYNEQFF.

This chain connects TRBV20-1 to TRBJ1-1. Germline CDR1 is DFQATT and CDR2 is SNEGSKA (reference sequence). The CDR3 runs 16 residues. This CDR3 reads CSARNLGRALDTEAFF.